This TCR beta chain was found in a study of memory B cells and T cells in multiple sclerosis (dated by TCRdb to the late 2010s). About the study as a whole: In multiple sclerosis patients, the study set the TCR beta repertoires of autoproliferating peripheral T cells against those of T cells infiltrating brain lesions. TCR sequencing included a couple of multiple sclerosis patients for whom either brain lesions at autopsy or brain-infiltrating cells from biopsy were available. Summary of the overall study and its limitations: Clone-set sizes varied between compartments, which affected the numbers of shared clonotypes and made normalization necessary.

Using the immunoSEQ Platform, TCRbeta CDR3 regions were amplified from extracted genomic DNA. The immunoSEQ assay combined multiplex PCR with high-throughput sequencing and a vendor bioinformatics pipeline. The authors' pipeline ran thus. Non-productive sequences and CDR3s shorter than 4 amino acids were excluded, and clonotype frequencies were recalculated for each sample. In immunoSEQ Analyzer 2.0, a clonotype counted as shared when the CDR3 amino acid, V gene and J gene sequences were identical. To normalize repertoire overlap, the number of shared clonotypes was divided by the product of the two clone-set sizes and multiplied by 1000 to give arbitrary units. What TCRdb holds here is the immuneACCESS table cut down to in-frame rearrangements. Part of the clones is not present; checked against another copy, under half of the missing clones reflect an unresolved V gene, and the others are unexplained. That table gives V, J and clone size, and the DNA gave D and trimming. This sample holds roughly 12,000 clones; just under 85% were observed only once. 2.8% of the sample is held by the ten biggest clonotypes.

Autoproliferating (CFSEdim) and non-proliferating (CFSEhi) T cell fractions were sequenced separately after stimulus-free culture of CFSE-labeled PBMCs. Altogether, fewer than 6.5x10^7 CFSE-labeled PBMCs were kept in culture for 6 to 8 days with no stimulus, after which the replicate wells were combined. PBMCs were labeled with 0.5 uM CFSE and cultured without exogenous stimuli in serum-free AIM-V medium. PBMCs were obtained by Ficoll density gradient centrifugation and kept cryopreserved until use. Live 7-AAD-negative cells were sorted on a FACSAria III, washed with PBS, and frozen at -80 degrees C as dry pellets. CDR1 is given as MGHRA and CDR2 as YSYEKL, both from the germline V gene. V sheds 0 bases and J sheds 5 bases, leaving 11 bases between their ends. The CDR3 starts with the cysteine, ends with the phenylalanine, and has 15 residues. Of the read, only the CDR3 DNA is kept; its 45 bases are in frame from base 1.

This clone has just one count. Which antigen it targets is not known. The input lacks base qualities; no much larger clone sits a single base away. The clonotype originates from a human donor with multiple sclerosis. Recombination joined TRBV4-1 with TRBJ1-5; D gene: possibly TRBD1, on 5 matching bases. The material sequenced was PBMCs from blood kept in culture. The CDR3 protein: CASSQERWGDQPQHF. The sequenced DNA: TGCGCCAGCAGCCAAGAGAGGTGGGGGGATCAGCCCCAGCATTTT.